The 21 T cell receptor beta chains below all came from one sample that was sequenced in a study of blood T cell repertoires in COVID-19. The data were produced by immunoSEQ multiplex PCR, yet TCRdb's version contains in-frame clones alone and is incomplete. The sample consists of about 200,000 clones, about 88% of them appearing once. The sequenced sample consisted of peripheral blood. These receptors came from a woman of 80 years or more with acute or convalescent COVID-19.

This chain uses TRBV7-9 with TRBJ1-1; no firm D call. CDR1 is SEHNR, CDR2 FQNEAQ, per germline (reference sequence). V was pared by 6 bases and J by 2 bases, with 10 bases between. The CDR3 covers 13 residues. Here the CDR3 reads CASSQTLNTEAFF. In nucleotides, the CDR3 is TGTGCCAGCAGTCAGACACTTAACACTGAAGCTTTCTTT.

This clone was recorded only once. The CDR3: CATSDLRGQPQHF. For the CDR3, the DNA is TGTGCCACCAGTGATTTGCGGGGTCAGCCCCAGCATTTT. The V and J genes are TRBV24-1 and TRBJ1-5; no clear D. This CDR3 comprises 13 residues. Looked up from germline, CDR1 is KGHDR and CDR2 is SFDVKD. Trimming removed 0 bases from V and 6 bases from J, with 5 bases in between.

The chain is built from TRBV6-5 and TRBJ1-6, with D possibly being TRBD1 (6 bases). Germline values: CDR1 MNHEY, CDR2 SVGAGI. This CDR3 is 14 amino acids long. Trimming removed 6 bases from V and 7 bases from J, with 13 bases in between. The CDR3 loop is CASRRQASNSPLHF. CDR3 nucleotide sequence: TGTGCCAGCAGGCGACAGGCCTCCAATTCACCCCTCCACTTT.

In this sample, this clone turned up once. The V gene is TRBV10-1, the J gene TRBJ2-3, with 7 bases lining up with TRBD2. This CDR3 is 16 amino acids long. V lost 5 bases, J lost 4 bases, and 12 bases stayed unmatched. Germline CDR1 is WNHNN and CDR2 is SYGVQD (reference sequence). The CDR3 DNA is TGCGCCAGCAGTATGAAAAGCGGGATTGCCTCAGATACGCAGTATTTT. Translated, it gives CASSMKSGIASDTQYF.

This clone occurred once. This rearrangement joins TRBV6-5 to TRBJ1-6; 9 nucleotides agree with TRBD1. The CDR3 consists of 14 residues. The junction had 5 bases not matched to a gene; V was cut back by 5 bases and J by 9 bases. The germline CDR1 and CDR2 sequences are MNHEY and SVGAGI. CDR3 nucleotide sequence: TGTGCCAGCAGTCGACAGGGGGACGCTTCACCCCTCCACTTT. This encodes CASSRQGDASPLHF.

The CDR3 bases are TGTGCCAGCTCACCACTGGCTAGCGGGGGCACAGATACGCAGTATTTT. Encoded protein: CASSPLASGGTDTQYF. This rearrangement joins TRBV18 to TRBJ2-3; TRBD2 matches at 9 bases. The V and J ends lost 1 base and 1 base, in that order; junction bases with no gene match: 3. This CDR3 comprises 16 residues. Germline loops: CDR1 KGHSH, CDR2 LQKENI.

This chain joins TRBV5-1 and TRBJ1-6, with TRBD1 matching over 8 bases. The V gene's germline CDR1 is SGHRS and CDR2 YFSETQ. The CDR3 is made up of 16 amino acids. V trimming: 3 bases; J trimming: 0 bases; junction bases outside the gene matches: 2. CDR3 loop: CASSSGQGSYNSPLHF. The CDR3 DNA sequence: TGCGCCAGCAGCTCCGGACAGGGCTCCTATAATTCACCCCTCCACTTT.

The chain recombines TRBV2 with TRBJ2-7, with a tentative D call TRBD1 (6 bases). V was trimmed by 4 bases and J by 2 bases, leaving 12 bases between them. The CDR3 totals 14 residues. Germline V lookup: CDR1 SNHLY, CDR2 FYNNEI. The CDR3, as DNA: TGTGCCAGCAGTGGACAGGCAGGCCCCTACGAGCAGTACTTC. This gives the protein CASSGQAGPYEQYF.

The CDR3 is CASSADSSNYGYTF. The CDR3, as DNA: TGCGCCAGCAGCGCGGACAGTTCAAACTATGGCTACACCTTC. The gene calls are TRBV5-1 and TRBJ1-2; D perhaps matches TRBD1 (6 bases). Trimming removed 4 bases at V and 2 bases at J, with 12 bases between. CDR3 length: 14 residues. Germline loops: CDR1 SGHRS, CDR2 YFSETQ.

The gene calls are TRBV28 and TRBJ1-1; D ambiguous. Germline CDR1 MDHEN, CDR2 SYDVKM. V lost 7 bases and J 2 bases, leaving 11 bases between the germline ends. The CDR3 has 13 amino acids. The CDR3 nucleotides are TGTGCCAGCATAAGAGGGTTTAACACTGAAGCTTTCTTT. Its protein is CASIRGFNTEAFF.

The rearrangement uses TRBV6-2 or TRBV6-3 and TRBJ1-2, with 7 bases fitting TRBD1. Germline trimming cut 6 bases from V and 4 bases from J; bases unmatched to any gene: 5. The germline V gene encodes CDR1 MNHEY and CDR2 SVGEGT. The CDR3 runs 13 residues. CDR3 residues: CASSKGQFYGYTF. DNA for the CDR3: TGTGCCAGCAGCAAGGGACAGTTCTATGGCTACACCTTC.

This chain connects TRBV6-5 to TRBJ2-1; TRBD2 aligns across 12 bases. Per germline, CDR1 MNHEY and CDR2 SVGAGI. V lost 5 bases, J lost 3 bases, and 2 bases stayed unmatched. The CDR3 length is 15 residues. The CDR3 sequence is CASSLAGGYYNEQFF. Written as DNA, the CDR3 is TGTGCCAGCAGTCTAGCGGGAGGGTACTACAATGAGCAGTTCTTC.

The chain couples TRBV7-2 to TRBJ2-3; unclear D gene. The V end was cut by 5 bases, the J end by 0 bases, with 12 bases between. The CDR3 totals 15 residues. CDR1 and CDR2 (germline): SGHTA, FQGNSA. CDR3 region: CASSPQSHSTDTQYF. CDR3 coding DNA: TGTGCCAGCAGCCCCCAAAGCCACAGCACAGATACGCAGTATTTT.

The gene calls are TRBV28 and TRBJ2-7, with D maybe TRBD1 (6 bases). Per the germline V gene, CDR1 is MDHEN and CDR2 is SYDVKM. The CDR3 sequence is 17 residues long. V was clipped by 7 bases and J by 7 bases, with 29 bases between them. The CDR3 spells CASKNRYEGHWAVEQYF. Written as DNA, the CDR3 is TGTGCCAGCAAAAACAGATATGAGGGACACTGGGCCGTGGAGCAGTACTTC.

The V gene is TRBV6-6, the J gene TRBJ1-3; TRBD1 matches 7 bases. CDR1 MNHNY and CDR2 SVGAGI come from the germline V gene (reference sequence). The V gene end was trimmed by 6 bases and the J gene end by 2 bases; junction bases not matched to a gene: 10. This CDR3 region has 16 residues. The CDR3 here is CASSLLGQYTGNTIYF. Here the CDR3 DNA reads TGTGCCAGCAGCCTCCTGGGACAGTACACTGGAAACACCATATATTTT.

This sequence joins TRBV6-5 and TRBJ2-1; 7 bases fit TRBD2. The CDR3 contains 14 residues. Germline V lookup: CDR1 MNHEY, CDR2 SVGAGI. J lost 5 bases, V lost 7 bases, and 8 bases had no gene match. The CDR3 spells CASTKPGTNNEQFF. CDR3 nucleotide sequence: TGTGCCAGCACCAAGCCTGGGACTAACAATGAGCAGTTCTTC.

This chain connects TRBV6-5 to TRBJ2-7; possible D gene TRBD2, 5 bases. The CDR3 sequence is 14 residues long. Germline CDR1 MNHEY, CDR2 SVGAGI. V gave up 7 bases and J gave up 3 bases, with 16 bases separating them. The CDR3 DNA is TGTGCCAGCACCCAAGGGAGCAGAAGCTACGAGCAGTACTTC. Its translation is CASTQGSRSYEQYF.

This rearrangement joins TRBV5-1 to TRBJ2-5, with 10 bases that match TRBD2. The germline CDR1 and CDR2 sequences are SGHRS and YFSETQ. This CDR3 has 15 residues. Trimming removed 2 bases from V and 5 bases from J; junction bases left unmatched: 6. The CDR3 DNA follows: TGCGCCAGCAGCTTACTAGCGGGATCTGGGGAGACCCAGTACTTC. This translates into CASSLLAGSGETQYF. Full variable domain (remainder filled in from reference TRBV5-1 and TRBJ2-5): KAGVTQTPRYLIKTRGQQVTLSCSPISGHRSVSWYQQTPGQGLQFLFEYFSETQRNKGNFPGRFSGRQFSNSRSEMNVSTLELGDSALYLCASSLLAGSGETQYFGPGTRLLVL.

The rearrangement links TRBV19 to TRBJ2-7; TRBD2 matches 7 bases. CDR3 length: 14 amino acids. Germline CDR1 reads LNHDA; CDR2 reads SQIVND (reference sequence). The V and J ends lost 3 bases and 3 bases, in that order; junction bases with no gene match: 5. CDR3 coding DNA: TGTGCCAGTAGTATGACTAGCTCGAGCTACGAGCAGTACTTC. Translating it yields CASSMTSSSYEQYF.

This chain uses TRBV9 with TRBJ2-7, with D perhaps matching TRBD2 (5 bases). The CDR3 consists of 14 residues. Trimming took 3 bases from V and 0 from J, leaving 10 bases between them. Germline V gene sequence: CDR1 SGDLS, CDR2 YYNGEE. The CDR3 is CASSADYSSYEQYF. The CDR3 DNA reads TGTGCCAGCAGCGCCGACTACAGCTCCTACGAGCAGTACTTC.

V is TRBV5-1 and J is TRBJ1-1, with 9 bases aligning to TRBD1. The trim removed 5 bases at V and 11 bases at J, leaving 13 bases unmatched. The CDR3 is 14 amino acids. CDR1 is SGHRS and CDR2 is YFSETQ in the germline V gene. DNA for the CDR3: TGCGCCAGCAGTGACGGGAGACAGGGGGGGGCGGCTTTCTTT. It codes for CASSDGRQGGAAFF.